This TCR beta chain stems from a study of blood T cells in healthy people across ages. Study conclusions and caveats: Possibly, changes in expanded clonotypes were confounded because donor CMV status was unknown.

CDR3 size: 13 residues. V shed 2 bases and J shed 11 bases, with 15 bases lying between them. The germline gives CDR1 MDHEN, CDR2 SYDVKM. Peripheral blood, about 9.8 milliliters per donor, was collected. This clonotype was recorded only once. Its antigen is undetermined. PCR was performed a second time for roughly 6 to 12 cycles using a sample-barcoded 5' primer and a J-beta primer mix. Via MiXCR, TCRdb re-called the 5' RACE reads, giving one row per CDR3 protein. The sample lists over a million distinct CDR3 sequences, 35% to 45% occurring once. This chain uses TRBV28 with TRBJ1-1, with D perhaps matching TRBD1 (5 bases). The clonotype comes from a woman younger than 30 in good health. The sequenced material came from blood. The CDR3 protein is CASSLNVRGRAFF. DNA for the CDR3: TGTGCCAGCAGTTTAAATGTGAGGGGCCGGGCTTTCTTT. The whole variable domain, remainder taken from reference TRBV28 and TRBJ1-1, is DVKVTQSSRYLVKRTGEKVFLECVQDMDHENMFWYRQDPGLGLRLIYFSYDVKMKEKGDIPEGYSVSREKKERFSLILESASTNQTSMYLCASSLNVRGRAFFGQGTRLTVV.